This TCR beta chain comes out of a study of T cell clones after liver transplantation. At the level of the study: At least one year of complete immunosuppression withdrawal without enzymes over twice normal defined tolerance.

Profiled with immunoSEQ multiplex PCR; TCRdb holds only in-frame clones, not every one. The sample has over a thousand clones, about 35% seen once. Proliferating CFSE-low MLR cells were sequenced to define alloreactive TCRbeta sequences. Pre-transplant recipient cells met graft donor PBMCs, splenocytes, lymph-node cells, or third-party PBMCs. In its sample, this clone was seen a few times. What it binds is not known. Germline-derived CDR1 and CDR2 are MGHRA and YSYEKL. The J segment lost 3 bases and the V segment lost 3 bases, leaving 7 bases of the junction unmatched. The CDR3 loop spans 15 amino acids.

Sequencing was done on a sample of CD4+ T cells from cultured PBMCs. The chain couples TRBV4-1 to TRBJ1-2; 7 bases line up with TRBD1. The clonotype comes from a human patient who received a liver transplant. The graft donor may account for some of the T cells. The CDR3 DNA reads as TGCGCCAGCAGCCACCAACAGGGGTTAGACTATGGCTACACCTTC. Translated, it gives CASSHQQGLDYGYTF.